This TCR beta chain originates from a study of T cell repertoires in cytomegalovirus infection (dated by TCRdb to about 2019). Regarding the research as a whole: The peptide stimulations were aimed at well-studied HLA-B-restricted epitopes as well as recently identified HLA-C-restricted CMV epitopes, whose presentation resists viral immunomodulation. The HLA type of each donor mattered for the analysis, because public TCR beta signatures pointed to carriage of CMV infection along with the matching HLA type. The study at large found these results: The ex vivo response was dominated by HLA-C-restricted CMV-specific TCR beta clonotypes, and the single most frequent clonotype in two of eight donors was supplied by these HLA-C-restricted clonotypes. In both this cohort and an independent cohort of 350 or so donors, the cumulative frequency of public TCR beta family members distinguished carriers of CMV infection plus the relevant HLA type.

Sequencing relied on an Illumina HiSeq 1500. TCRdb trimmed public reads at Q25 via fastp, called clones via MiXCR and kept in-frame beta chains. Rows merge per CDR3 protein into single entries with the most common DNA and genes. The sample table contains tens of thousands of distinct CDR3 sequences; only one count was recorded for around 20% of them. About two thirds of the sample lies in the top ten. The CDR3 runs 16 residues from the cysteine to the phenylalanine. The kept DNA is CDR3 alone, 48 bases in frame from the first base. V is pared back by 1 base and J by 8 bases, with 20 bases lying between the germline termini. CDR1 and CDR2, looked up from the germline V gene (reference sequence), are PRHDT and FYEKMQ. In this sample, this clonotype turned up a few times. Its antigen is still unknown. No much larger clone is present one base from it, and per-base qualities are unavailable. The treatment or condition label here, explained by the study, means: in vitro stimulation with specific CMV peptide epitopes to enrich CMV-specific T cells.

The TCR sequence derives from a human donor in good health (CMV status not recorded). Some clones in this sample may be carry-over from other donors' samples. The V and J segments used are TRBV13 and TRBJ2-5; TRBD2 could be the D gene, as 5 bases match. The material sequenced was CD8+ T cells from cultured PBMCs, taken from culture after CMV antigen stimulation. The CDR3 sequence is CASSLEHERPPRTQYF. The nucleotide sequence is TGTGCCAGCAGCTTAGAGCACGAGCGGCCCCCACGAACCCAGTACTTC.